Presented here are 3 T cell receptor beta chains from one specimen sequenced in a study of cytomegalovirus exposure and HLA in healthy donors. Researchers ran the PCR with 60 Vbeta and 13 Jbeta primers. Assay used: immunoSEQ multiplex PCR; TCRdb lists only in-frame clones, some missing. Of about 150,000 clones in the sample, over 60% were seen once. Sequenced input: PBMCs. These receptors all stem from a man aged 35-49 years in good health and CMV-seropositive.

The chain carries TRBV29-1 and TRBJ1-1, with 7 bases that match TRBD1. Trimming at V came to 7 bases and at J to 0 bases, leaving 5 bases not matched to a gene. The CDR3 is 13 residues long. The germline gives CDR1 SQVTM, CDR2 ANQGSEA. In DNA, the CDR3 is TGCAGCGGGGAAGGGGGCATGAACACTGAAGCTTTCTTT. Translated: CSGEGGMNTEAFF.

The chain has TRBV21-1 and TRBJ2-7; no DNA check was done on the table's D call, TRBD2. TRBV21-1 is classified as a pseudogene. This CDR3 has 12 amino acids. The CDR3 protein is CASSKNYYEQYF. The DNA for the CDR3 is TGTGCCAGCAGCAAAAACTACTACGAGCAGTACTTC.

The rearrangement uses TRBV5-1 and TRBJ1-3; D possibly corresponds to TRBD1 (6 bases). Germline CDR1 is SGHRS and CDR2 is YFSETQ. The CDR3 runs 16 residues. V dropped 0 bases and J dropped 0 bases, with 10 bases sitting between them. CDR3 DNA: TGCGCCAGCAGCTTGGAGCAGGGGAGCTCTGGAAACACCATATATTTT. It translates to CASSLEQGSSGNTIYF. Full variable domain (missing parts from reference TRBV5-1 and TRBJ1-3): KAGVTQTPRYLIKTRGQQVTLSCSPISGHRSVSWYQQTPGQGLQFLFEYFSETQRNKGNFPGRFSGRQFSNSRSEMNVSTLELGDSALYLCASSLEQGSSGNTIYFGEGSWLTVV.